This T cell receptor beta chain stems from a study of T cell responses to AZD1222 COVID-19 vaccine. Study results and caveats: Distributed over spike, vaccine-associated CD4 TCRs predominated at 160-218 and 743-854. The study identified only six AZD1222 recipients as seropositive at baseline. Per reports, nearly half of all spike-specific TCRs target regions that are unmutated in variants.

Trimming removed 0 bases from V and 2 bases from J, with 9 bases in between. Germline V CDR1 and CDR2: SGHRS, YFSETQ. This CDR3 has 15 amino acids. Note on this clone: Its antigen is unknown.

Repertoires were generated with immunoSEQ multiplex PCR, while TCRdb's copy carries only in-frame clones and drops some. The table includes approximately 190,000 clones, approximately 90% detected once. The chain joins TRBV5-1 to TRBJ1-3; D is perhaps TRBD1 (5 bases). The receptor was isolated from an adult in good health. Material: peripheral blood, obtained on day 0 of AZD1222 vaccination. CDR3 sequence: CASSLAQAAGNTIYF. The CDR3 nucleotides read TGCGCCAGCAGCTTGGCACAGGCAGCTGGAAACACCATATATTTT. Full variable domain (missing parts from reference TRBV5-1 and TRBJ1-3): KAGVTQTPRYLIKTRGQQVTLSCSPISGHRSVSWYQQTPGQGLQFLFEYFSETQRNKGNFPGRFSGRQFSNSRSEMNVSTLELGDSALYLCASSLAQAAGNTIYFGEGSWLTVV.